The next 30 T cell receptor beta chains were all read from a single sample in a study of blood T cell repertoires in COVID-19. TCRdb's table, derived via immunoSEQ multiplex PCR, lists solely in-frame clones and lacks some. The profile shows tens of thousands of clones, approximately 85% of them singletons. Sequenced sample: peripheral blood. Source of these receptors: an elderly man with acute or convalescent COVID-19.

The V gene is TRBV19, the J gene TRBJ2-7; D unclear. The CDR3 loop spans 14 amino acids. Per germline, CDR1 LNHDA and CDR2 SQIVND (reference sequence). V was pared by 6 bases and J by 3 bases, with 15 bases between. The CDR3 region is CASRRSVRGYEQYF. As DNA, the CDR3 is TGTGCCAGTAGACGGTCCGTTCGAGGCTACGAGCAGTACTTC. The full variable domain, its missing parts supplied by reference TRBV19 and TRBJ2-7, is DGGITQSPKYLFRKEGQNVTLSCEQNLNHDAMYWYRQDPGQGLRLIYYSQIVNDFQKGDIAEGYSVSREKKESFPLTVTSAQKNPTAFYLCASRRSVRGYEQYFGPGTRLTVT.

V is TRBV27 and J is TRBJ1-1; weak D call: TRBD1 (6 bases). Trimming took off 2 bases at V and 4 bases at J, with 17 bases between the two ends. Germline V gene lookup returns CDR1 MNHEY and CDR2 SMNVEV (reference sequence). This CDR3 has 16 residues. The CDR3 sequence: CASSLSLGGGGTEAFF. The CDR3 DNA follows: TGTGCCAGCAGTTTAAGTTTGGGGGGCGGGGGCACTGAAGCTTTCTTT.

This chain joins TRBV18 and TRBJ2-7; the D gene is possibly TRBD1 (6 bases). This CDR3 spans 14 amino acids. Trimming took 4 bases from V and 3 from J, leaving 13 bases between them. Germline V gene sequence: CDR1 KGHSH, CDR2 LQKENI. In DNA form, the CDR3 reads TGTGCCAGCTCACGAGGGGACACCAACTACGAGCAGTACTTC. It encodes CASSRGDTNYEQYF.

The chain has TRBV9 and TRBJ2-7, with 10 bases identical to TRBD2. The length of the CDR3 is 16 residues. V lost 4 bases, J lost 0 bases, and 7 bases stayed unmatched. CDR1 is SGDLS and CDR2 is YYNGEE in the germline V gene. CDR3 nucleotides: TGTGCCAGCAGCCCCGGACTAGCGGTCAGCTCCTACGAGCAGTACTTC. As protein: CASSPGLAVSSYEQYF.

This CDR3 is CASSLVGSSYNEQFF. The CDR3 region has the DNA TGTGCCAGCAGCTTAGTCGGGAGCTCCTACAATGAGCAGTTCTTC. The gene calls are TRBV11-3 and TRBJ2-1, with a tentative D call TRBD2 (6 bases). This CDR3 has 15 amino acids. Germline V CDR1 and CDR2: SGHNT, YENEEA. Trimming cost V 1 base and J 0 bases, with 7 bases left between them.

The J gene is TRBJ1-2, the V gene TRBV5-1, with no clear D. Trimming pared 1 base from V and 3 bases from J, leaving 7 bases between. From germline, CDR1 is SGHRS and CDR2 YFSETQ. The CDR3 is 13 residues long. CDR3 nucleotides: TGCGCCAGCAGCTTGTCGCGGGACTATGGCTACACCTTC. Translation gives CASSLSRDYGYTF. The full variable domain, its missing parts supplied by reference TRBV5-1 and TRBJ1-2, is KAGVTQTPRYLIKTRGQQVTLSCSPISGHRSVSWYQQTPGQGLQFLFEYFSETQRNKGNFPGRFSGRQFSNSRSEMNVSTLELGDSALYLCASSLSRDYGYTFGSGTRLTVV.

This clone was seen once. The chain joins TRBV5-8 to TRBJ1-2, with TRBD1 identical over 8 bases. This CDR3 has 13 amino acids. Trimming took 1 base from V and 5 from J; bases not matched to a gene: 1. Germline CDR1 reads SGHTS; CDR2 reads YDEGEE. The CDR3 loop is CASSLRQGYGYTF. For the CDR3, the DNA is TGTGCCAGCAGCTTGCGACAGGGGTATGGCTACACCTTC.

The chain carries TRBV24-1 and TRBJ2-5, with 8 bases that match TRBD1. This CDR3 is 15 amino acids long. The V gene end was trimmed by 2 bases and the J gene end by 4 bases; junction bases not matched to a gene: 5. CDR1 KGHDR and CDR2 SFDVKD come from the germline V gene. CDR3 loop: CATSDYGQGGETQYF. DNA for the CDR3: TGTGCCACCAGTGATTATGGACAGGGAGGAGAGACCCAGTACTTC.

This clone was detected only a few times. This sequence joins TRBV7-2 and TRBJ2-5; possibly TRBD2 for D (6 bases). CDR1 SGHTA and CDR2 FQGNSA come from the germline V gene. The V gene lost 3 bases and the J gene lost 5 bases, with 16 bases spanning the gap. There are 15 residues in the CDR3. The CDR3 DNA is TGTGCCAGCAGCTTTGTCTGGCAGGCGGGGGAGACCCAGTACTTC. Translated, it gives CASSFVWQAGETQYF.

This chain joins TRBV5-1 and TRBJ1-6, with 11 bases matching TRBD1. CDR3 length: 18 amino acids. The V gene's germline CDR1 is SGHRS and CDR2 YFSETQ. V dropped 0 bases and J dropped 0; count of bases not matched to a gene: 2. CDR3 residues: CASSLGDRGSSYNSPLHF. The CDR3 DNA follows: TGCGCCAGCAGCTTGGGGGACAGGGGGAGCTCCTATAATTCACCCCTCCACTTT.

J is TRBJ1-1 and V is TRBV21-1; the table's D call, TRBD1, has no DNA check behind it. TRBV21-1 is a pseudogene segment. The CDR3 loop spans 15 amino acids. CDR3 in amino acids: CASSIRTGWNTEAFF. The CDR3 coding sequence is TGTGCCAGCAGCATACGGACAGGGTGGAACACTGAAGCTTTCTTT.

The chain has TRBV5-1 and TRBJ2-2; D unclear. The CDR3 contains 12 residues. Between the trimmed V and J ends, which lost 6 bases and 2 bases, there was a span of 5 bases. Germline V gene data show CDR1 as SGHRS and CDR2 as YFSETQ. In DNA form, the CDR3 reads TGCGCCAGCACCCTCAACACCGGGGAGCTGTTTTTT. This gives the protein CASTLNTGELFF.

The rearrangement uses TRBV29-1 and TRBJ2-2; TRBD2 matches at 11 bases. With 7 bases clipped from V and 6 bases from J, the junction kept 7 bases outside the gene matches. The CDR3 totals 14 residues. Germline CDR1 is SQVTM and CDR2 is ANQGSEA. For the CDR3, the DNA is TGCAGCGGGGTTAGCGGGGGGGCCTCCGGGGAGCTGTTTTTT. Amino acid sequence: CSGVSGGASGELFF.

This clone showed up just once. The rearrangement uses TRBV21-1 and TRBJ1-4; whether TRBD1, the table's D call, matches the DNA was not checked. TRBV21-1 is a listed pseudogene. The CDR3 spans 15 residues. CDR3 coding DNA: TGTGCCAGCAGGCCGACAGGGGCAACTAATGAAAAACTGTTTTTT. It is translated as CASRPTGATNEKLFF.

The rearrangement joins TRBV11-3 to TRBJ2-1; the D gene is possibly TRBD1 (5 bases). The CDR3 covers 14 residues. Trimming left V 2 bases short and J 5 bases short, with 10 bases between. Germline V gene data show CDR1 as SGHNT and CDR2 as YENEEA. The CDR3 region has the DNA TGTGCCAGCAGCTTACGGACACCCGACAATGAGCAGTTCTTC. Its protein product is CASSLRTPDNEQFF.

The V gene is TRBV7-2, the J gene TRBJ2-5; D is possibly TRBD2 (5 bases). Germline V gene data show CDR1 as SGHTA and CDR2 as FQGNSA. Trimming took off 4 bases at V and 5 bases at J, with 11 bases between the two ends. This CDR3 region has 13 residues. CDR3 in DNA: TGTGCCAGCAGCTCGGTGAGGGTGGAGACCCAGTACTTC. Its translation is CASSSVRVETQYF. Supplemented by reference TRBV7-2 and TRBJ2-5, the full variable domain reads GAGVSQSPSNKVTEKGKDVELRCDPISGHTALYWYRQSLGQGLEFLIYFQGNSAPDKSGLPSDRFSAERTGGSVSTLTIQRTQQEDSAVYLCASSSVRVETQYFGPGTRLLVL.

The chain has TRBV7-6 and TRBJ2-7, with D possibly matching TRBD1 (6 bases). Germline-derived CDR1 and CDR2 are SGHVS and FNYEAQ. CDR3 length: 15 residues. The V gene lost 2 bases and the J gene lost 2 bases, with 13 bases spanning the gap. The CDR3 here is CASSLRAGVAYEQYF. The CDR3 region has the DNA TGTGCCAGCAGCTTAAGGGCAGGGGTGGCCTACGAGCAGTACTTC.

The V gene is TRBV7-2, the J gene TRBJ2-5; the D is unclear. The germline V and J ends were trimmed by 4 bases and 3 bases, with 9 bases remaining between them. Germline-derived CDR1 and CDR2 are SGHTA and FQGNSA. The CDR3 runs to 13 residues. DNA of the CDR3: TGTGCCAGCAGCTCCGCGATGGAAGAGACCCAGTACTTC. This gives the protein CASSSAMEETQYF.

Only a few counts were recorded for this clone. The chain recombines TRBV7-3 with TRBJ2-6, with 7 bases matching TRBD1. Germline V lookup: CDR1 SGHTA, CDR2 FQGTGA. Trimming took 5 bases from V and 2 from J; bases not matched to a gene: 9. The CDR3 is made up of 17 amino acids. The CDR3 region is CASSPQGIRTGANVLTF. CDR3 in DNA: TGTGCCAGCAGCCCACAGGGGATACGAACTGGGGCCAACGTCCTGACTTTC. Using reference TRBV7-3 and TRBJ2-6 for the parts outside the CDR3, the full variable domain is GAGVSQTPSNKVTEKGKYVELRCDPISGHTALYWYRQSLGQGPEFLIYFQGTGAADDSGLPNDRFFAVRPEGSVSTLKIQRTERGDSAVYLCASSPQGIRTGANVLTFGAGSRLTVL.

This chain links TRBV5-6 with TRBJ1-1; the D is unclear. With 4 bases removed from V and 4 bases from J, the gap between germline ends came to 17 bases. Germline CDR1 reads SGHDT; CDR2 reads YYEEEE. This CDR3 is built from 15 residues. The CDR3, as DNA: TGTGCCAGCAGCCTATCCGGGGAAGGCGGCACTGAAGCTTTCTTT. The encoded protein is CASSLSGEGGTEAFF.

The J gene is TRBJ2-7, the V gene TRBV2; 9 bases align to TRBD1. This CDR3 comprises 17 residues. Germline V lookup: CDR1 SNHLY, CDR2 FYNNEI. The trim removed 0 bases at V and 5 bases at J, leaving 11 bases unmatched. The CDR3 sequence: CASSEALQTGGGHEQYF. The CDR3 nucleotides read TGTGCCAGCAGTGAAGCGCTTCAGACAGGGGGAGGCCACGAGCAGTACTTC.

The chain recombines TRBV5-1 with TRBJ2-1; 9 bases fit TRBD1. CDR1 is SGHRS, CDR2 YFSETQ, per germline. The CDR3 is 15 residues long. V shed 5 bases, J shed 5 bases, and the junction held 8 bases outside the gene matches. CDR3 nucleotides: TGCGCCAGCAGGCCTGACAGGGGGAATAACAATGAGCAGTTCTTC. Residues: CASRPDRGNNNEQFF.

The chain joins TRBV6-7 to TRBJ1-4, with a weak D call TRBD1 (6 bases). TRBV6-7 is annotated as an ORF whose role is uncertain. Trimming took off 5 bases at V and 0 bases at J, with 16 bases between the two ends. CDR3 length: 17 residues. The CDR3 sequence is CASSTERQDATNEKLFF. CDR3 coding DNA: TGTGCCAGCAGTACCGAGAGACAGGACGCAACTAATGAAAAACTGTTTTTT.

This chain connects TRBV5-8 to TRBJ1-3, with 7 nucleotides matching TRBD1. Trimming cost V 7 bases and J 4 bases; bases outside gene matches: 11. Germline values: CDR1 SGHTS, CDR2 YDEGEE. The CDR3 has 15 residues. CDR3: CASGRQGGAGNTIYF. CDR3 DNA sequence: TGTGCCAGCGGCCGACAGGGAGGAGCGGGAAACACCATATATTTT.

This chain joins TRBV9 and TRBJ2-7, with 10 bases aligning to TRBD2. The CDR3 extends over 15 amino acids. The J segment lost 7 bases and the V segment lost 0 bases, leaving 7 bases of the junction unmatched. Germline assignment: CDR1 SGDLS and CDR2 YYNGEE. The CDR3 region is CASSVGSLAGEEQYF. The CDR3 nucleotides read TGTGCCAGCAGCGTAGGTAGCCTAGCGGGAGAAGAGCAGTACTTC.

The CDR3 spells CASSQDRARYGYTF. CDR3 DNA sequence: TGTGCCAGCAGCCAAGACAGGGCCCGCTATGGCTACACCTTC. The chain carries TRBV7-2 and TRBJ1-2, with TRBD1 identical over 7 bases. The germline V gene encodes CDR1 SGHTA and CDR2 FQGNSA. V was pared by 5 bases and J by 4 bases, with 7 bases of the junction left unmatched. The CDR3 sequence is 14 residues long.

This clone has a single count. The rearrangement joins TRBV4-3 to TRBJ1-1, with 10 positions matching TRBD1. Germline-derived CDR1 and CDR2 are LGHNA and YSLEER. With V trimmed by 0 bases and J by 10 bases, 5 bases remained unmatched. The CDR3 spans 14 residues. The CDR3 is CASSQETGGRLAFF. The CDR3 coding sequence is TGCGCCAGCAGCCAAGAGACAGGGGGCAGATTAGCTTTCTTT.

The chain is built from TRBV5-1 and TRBJ2-7, with 7 bases fitting TRBD2. The CDR3 is made up of 14 amino acids. CDR1 and CDR2 from the germline V gene are SGHRS and YFSETQ. J gave up 6 bases and V 0 bases, and 6 bases lay outside the gene matches. The CDR3 DNA is TGCGCCAGCAGCTTGGCGGGGGGAGGGTTCGAGCAGTACTTC. It encodes CASSLAGGGFEQYF.

CDR3 DNA sequence: TGCGCCAGCAGCTTGGACGGGAGCACCCCTTACAATGAGCAGTTCTTC. Its translation: CASSLDGSTPYNEQFF. This chain connects TRBV5-1 to TRBJ2-1; tentative D call: TRBD2 (6 bases). V gave up 0 bases and J gave up 4 bases, with 14 bases separating them. The CDR3 has 16 residues. The germline gives CDR1 SGHRS, CDR2 YFSETQ.

The chain recombines TRBV28 with TRBJ1-2; 10 bases map to TRBD1. Germline CDR1 MDHEN, CDR2 SYDVKM. The CDR3 length is 13 residues. V shed 7 bases and J 6 bases; nucleotides not matched to a gene: 5. The CDR3 protein is CASKGTGVNGYTF. As DNA, the CDR3 is TGTGCCAGCAAAGGGACAGGGGTAAATGGCTACACCTTC.